This TCR beta chain emerged from a study of regulatory T cells in long-lasting Graves disease. Broader study findings: Patients with persistent Graves' had lower TCR diversity than newly diagnosed patients. What was studied was peripheral blood only, and not thyroid tissue. Sharing of public clonotypes was greater in persistent patients (about 2,700) than in new patients (966).

Combining iRepertoire HTBI primers with Arm-PCR of CDR3 regions, the authors built TCR beta libraries. Each CDR3 protein gets one entry after TCRdb re-called the multiplex PCR reads with MiXCR. The sample has around 510,000 distinct CDR3 sequences, 20% seen once. Time point here: persistent/refractory GD, antithyroid drugs over 5 years with positive TRAb. Extracted PBMC RNA gave rise to the TCR library. To note about this clonotype: Its antigen is unidentified.

The input for sequencing was peripheral blood mononuclear cells (PBMCs), taken when the disease was refractory, from a patient treated with antithyroid drugs. This TCR came from a female donor with Graves disease.

The DNA of the CDR3 is TGTGCCATCGGGGGGACAGGGGATTCACCCCTCCACTTT. This encodes CAIGGTGDSPLHF. The genes are TRBV10-3 and TRBJ1-6; 10 bases are shared with TRBD1. CDR3 length: 13 amino acids. Germline-derived CDR1 and CDR2 are ENHRY and SYGVKD. The V segment lost 8 bases and the J segment 8 bases; nucleotides outside the gene matches: 3.